This T cell receptor (beta chain) was captured in a study of shared clonotypes between healthy human individuals. Overall study context: With ages of 18 to 49, the donors were two women and a few men.

Each PCR replicate from the sorted subsets contained 150 to 200 ng DNA, which is some 31,000 T cell genomes. Sequenced by immunoSEQ multiplex PCR; TCRdb stores in-frame clones only, minus some. There are some 1 million clones in the sample; approximately 68% occur only once, and approximately 1.5% lies in the top ten. The sequence was collected from a man younger than 30 in good health. The sample was memory CD4+ T cells sorted from blood. Specified subset: CD45RA-negative fraction.

The CDR3 DNA is TGTGCCAGCAGTTTCCAGAGTTCACCCCTCCACTTT. Protein sequence: CASSFQSSPLHF. The chain employs TRBV28 and TRBJ1-6; D is uncertain. The CDR3 is made up of 12 amino acids. Per the germline V gene, CDR1 is MDHEN and CDR2 is SYDVKM. V was pared by 3 bases and J by 9 bases, with 6 bases between.